The rows below give T cell receptor beta chains drawn from one sample of a study of OX40 agonist ivuxolimab in advanced cancers. Produced via immunoSEQ multiplex PCR; TCRdb's table is partial and in-frame only. The sample includes 70,000 to 90,000 clones, approximately 80% seen only once; the top ten take around 1.8%. The sequencing used CD4+ or CD8+ T cells sorted from blood, collected in a trial of the OX40 agonist ivuxolimab. The receptors originated from an adult with an advanced solid tumor such as melanoma, head and neck, liver or kidney cancer. Both conserved end residues are part of each CDR3. The D gene is left open where the match is weak. Part of the rows lack a size; the others show once, few, many or a class for expanded clones.

v_gene: TRBV5-4
j_gene: TRBJ2-2
abundance: NA
d_gene: NA
CDR3nt: TGTGCCAGCAGCTTGTACAGCTCCAACACCGGGGAGCTGTTTTTT
CDR3aa: CASSLYSSNTGELFF

v_gene: TRBV9
j_gene: TRBJ1-1
abundance: few
d_gene: NA
CDR3nt: TGTGCCAGCAGTCAGGGGCCGAACACTGAAGCTTTCTTT
CDR3aa: CASSQGPNTEAFF

v_gene: TRBV28
j_gene: TRBJ2-7
abundance: NA
d_gene: TRBD1
CDR3nt: TGTGCCAGCAGCCCCTACACCACGGGACAGGGACATTTGAGCTCCTACGAGCAGTACTTC
CDR3aa: CASSPYTTGQGHLSSYEQYF

v_gene: TRBV5-1
j_gene: TRBJ1-4
abundance: NA
d_gene: TRBD1
CDR3nt: TGCGCCAGCAGCCCCGGGACAGGGAACAATGAAAAACTGTTTTTT
CDR3aa: CASSPGTGNNEKLFF

v_gene: TRBV7-3
j_gene: TRBJ1-2
abundance: NA
d_gene: NA
CDR3nt: TGTGCCAGCAGCTTAACGGGGGATAACTATGGCTACACCTTC
CDR3aa: CASSLTGDNYGYTF

v_gene: TRBV7-3
j_gene: TRBJ2-1
abundance: NA
d_gene: TRBD2
CDR3nt: TGTGCCAGCAGCATTAGCGGGAGTGCCGTTGTTGATGAGCAGTTCTTC
CDR3aa: CASSISGSAVVDEQFF

v_gene: TRBV21-1
j_gene: TRBJ2-7
abundance: once
d_gene: NA
CDR3nt: TGTGCCAGCAGCCCCCGATGCAGGGGACAGGGGGAAATGTACGAGCAGTACTTC
CDR3aa: CASSPRCRGQGEMYEQYF

v_gene: TRBV7-8
j_gene: TRBJ2-7
abundance: NA
d_gene: TRBD2
CDR3nt: TGTGCCAGCACCTTGGAGGGAGGGTCTGACGACGAGCAGTACTTC
CDR3aa: CASTLEGGSDDEQYF

v_gene: TRBV5-5
j_gene: TRBJ1-3
abundance: NA
d_gene: TRBD1
CDR3nt: TGTGCCAGCAGCTTGGGGGGACAGGGCGGAAACACCATATATTTT
CDR3aa: CASSLGGQGGNTIYF

v_gene: TRBV5-4
j_gene: TRBJ2-7
abundance: NA
d_gene: TRBD2
CDR3nt: TGTGCCAGCAGCTGGGGACTAGGAACAGTTTACGAGCAGTACTTC
CDR3aa: CASSWGLGTVYEQYF

v_gene: TRBV30
j_gene: TRBJ1-4
abundance: NA
d_gene: TRBD1
CDR3nt: TGTGCCTGGAGTGTACGGATAGGACAGGGGGCGGGAAAACTGTTTTTT
CDR3aa: CAWSVRIGQGAGKLFF

v_gene: TRBV5-1
j_gene: TRBJ1-2
abundance: NA
d_gene: TRBD1
CDR3nt: TGCGCCAGCAGCTTGGCTACGACAGGGGTTACCTATGGCTACACCTTC
CDR3aa: CASSLATTGVTYGYTF

v_gene: TRBV7-7
j_gene: TRBJ2-1
abundance: NA
d_gene: NA
CDR3nt: TGTGCCAGCAGCTTAGGGCAGAATAATGAGCAGTTCTTC
CDR3aa: CASSLGQNNEQFF

v_gene: TRBV19
j_gene: TRBJ2-4
abundance: once
d_gene: TRBD2
CDR3nt: TGTGCCAGTAGTATAGGGTCGGGACTAGCGCTCAAAAACATTCAGTACTTC
CDR3aa: CASSIGSGLALKNIQYF

v_gene: TRBV9
j_gene: TRBJ2-5
abundance: few
d_gene: TRBD2
CDR3nt: TGTGCCAGCAGCTCCCGTGGGAGTAGCGGGGGGATCCAAGAGACCCAGTACTTC
CDR3aa: CASSSRGSSGGIQETQYF

v_gene: TRBV11-3
j_gene: TRBJ2-6
abundance: NA
d_gene: NA
CDR3nt: TGTGCCAGCAGCTTAGGGAGGGCCTCTGGGGCCAACGTCCTGACTTTC
CDR3aa: CASSLGRASGANVLTF

v_gene: TRBV7-3
j_gene: TRBJ2-1
abundance: once
d_gene: NA
CDR3nt: TGTGCCAGCAGCCCGAATCTTCACAATGAGCAGTTCTTC
CDR3aa: CASSPNLHNEQFF

v_gene: TRBV5-4
j_gene: TRBJ1-2
abundance: NA
d_gene: NA
CDR3nt: TGTGCCAGCAGCGTTACAGGGACCAACTATGGCTACACCTTC
CDR3aa: CASSVTGTNYGYTF

v_gene: TRBV18
j_gene: TRBJ2-7
abundance: once
d_gene: TRBD2
CDR3nt: TGTGCCAGCTCACAAGCCCGGACTAGCGTGTCCTACGAGCAGTACTTC
CDR3aa: CASSQARTSVSYEQYF

v_gene: TRBV19
j_gene: TRBJ1-2
abundance: few
d_gene: TRBD1
CDR3nt: TGTGCCAGTAGTAAGCAGGGGGCGAACTATGGCTACACCTTC
CDR3aa: CASSKQGANYGYTF

v_gene: TRBV5-4
j_gene: TRBJ1-5
abundance: NA
d_gene: TRBD1
CDR3nt: TGTGCCAGCAGCCCGGACAGGGAAAGCAATCAGCCCCAGCATTTT
CDR3aa: CASSPDRESNQPQHF

v_gene: TRBV11-3
j_gene: TRBJ2-3
abundance: once
d_gene: TRBD1
CDR3nt: TGTGCCAGCAGCTTTATGGGACAGCTCACAGATACGCAGTATTTT
CDR3aa: CASSFMGQLTDTQYF

v_gene: TRBV7-2
j_gene: TRBJ1-5
abundance: NA
d_gene: NA
CDR3nt: TGTGCCAGCAGCTCCAGGGTTGAGCAGCCCCAGCATTTT
CDR3aa: CASSSRVEQPQHF

v_gene: TRBV29-1
j_gene: TRBJ1-2
abundance: NA
d_gene: TRBD1
CDR3nt: TGCAGCGTTTCGACAGGGTTCTATGGCTACACCTTC
CDR3aa: CSVSTGFYGYTF

v_gene: TRBV5-4
j_gene: TRBJ2-7
abundance: NA
d_gene: NA
CDR3nt: TGTGCCAGCAGCTTGGGAGGGGGCTCCTACGAGCAGTACTTC
CDR3aa: CASSLGGGSYEQYF

v_gene: TRBV5-4
j_gene: TRBJ2-7
abundance: NA
d_gene: TRBD2
CDR3nt: TGTGCCAGCAGCCCCGGGACTATCGACACCGAGCAGTACTTC
CDR3aa: CASSPGTIDTEQYF

v_gene: TRBV18
j_gene: TRBJ2-7
abundance: NA
d_gene: NA
CDR3nt: TGTGCCAGCTCAAGCACAGGGAACTCCTACGAGCAGTACTTC
CDR3aa: CASSSTGNSYEQYF

v_gene: TRBV9
j_gene: TRBJ2-7
abundance: NA
d_gene: NA
CDR3nt: TGTGCCAGCAGCGTATCCCCAGTGACCTACGAGCAGTACTTC
CDR3aa: CASSVSPVTYEQYF

v_gene: TRBV12-5
j_gene: TRBJ1-2
abundance: NA
d_gene: TRBD1
CDR3nt: TGTGCTAGTGGTTTTTCAGCTGTGCACCGGGACAGGGGGTCGTACGGCTACACCTTC
CDR3aa: CASGFSAVHRDRGSYGYTF

v_gene: TRBV6-5
j_gene: TRBJ1-3
abundance: NA
d_gene: NA
CDR3nt: TGTGCCAGCTTCGGGTCTGGAAACACCATATATTTT
CDR3aa: CASFGSGNTIYF

v_gene: TRBV9
j_gene: TRBJ2-3
abundance: NA
d_gene: TRBD2
CDR3nt: TGTGCCAGCAGCGTTGGATTGAGGGGCGGGAGATCTACAGATACGCAGTATTTT
CDR3aa: CASSVGLRGGRSTDTQYF

v_gene: TRBV19
j_gene: TRBJ2-1
abundance: NA
d_gene: TRBD2
CDR3nt: TGTGCCAGTAGTCTAACTAGCGGGAAGCGGGTATACAATGAGCAGTTCTTC
CDR3aa: CASSLTSGKRVYNEQFF

v_gene: TRBV28
j_gene: TRBJ1-2
abundance: many
d_gene: NA
CDR3nt: TGTGCCACCAAGCAGGGGAGAGGCTACACCTTC
CDR3aa: CATKQGRGYTF

v_gene: TRBV11-2
j_gene: TRBJ2-3
abundance: NA
d_gene: NA
CDR3nt: TGTGCCAGCAGCTTCTTGCCCGGCGCAGATACGCAGTATTTT
CDR3aa: CASSFLPGADTQYF

v_gene: TRBV28
j_gene: TRBJ2-1
abundance: NA
d_gene: NA
CDR3nt: TGTGCCAGCAGTAGGACGGGGTTTGAGCAGTTCTTC
CDR3aa: CASSRTGFEQFF